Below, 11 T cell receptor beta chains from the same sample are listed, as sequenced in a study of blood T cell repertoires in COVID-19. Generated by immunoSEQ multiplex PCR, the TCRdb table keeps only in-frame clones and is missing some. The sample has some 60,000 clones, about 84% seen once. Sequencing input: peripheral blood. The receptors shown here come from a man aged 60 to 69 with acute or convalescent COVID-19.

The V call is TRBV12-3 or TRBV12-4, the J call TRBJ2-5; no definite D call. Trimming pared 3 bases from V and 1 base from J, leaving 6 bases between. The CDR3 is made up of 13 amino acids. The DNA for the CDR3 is TGTGCCAGCAGTTTGAGGCGCCAAGAGACCCAGTACTTC. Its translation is CASSLRRQETQYF.

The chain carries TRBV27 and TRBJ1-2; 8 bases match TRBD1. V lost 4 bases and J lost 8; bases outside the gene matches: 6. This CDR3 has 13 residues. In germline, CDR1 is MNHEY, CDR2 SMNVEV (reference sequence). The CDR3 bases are TGTGCCAGCAGTTACGACAGGGGAATAGGCTACACCTTC. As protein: CASSYDRGIGYTF.

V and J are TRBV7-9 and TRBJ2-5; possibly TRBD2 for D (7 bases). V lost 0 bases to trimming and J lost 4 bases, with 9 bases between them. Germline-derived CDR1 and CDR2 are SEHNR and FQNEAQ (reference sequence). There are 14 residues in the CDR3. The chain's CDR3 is CASSLAGGRETQYF. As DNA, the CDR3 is TGTGCCAGCAGCTTAGCGGGGGGGCGAGAGACCCAGTACTTC.

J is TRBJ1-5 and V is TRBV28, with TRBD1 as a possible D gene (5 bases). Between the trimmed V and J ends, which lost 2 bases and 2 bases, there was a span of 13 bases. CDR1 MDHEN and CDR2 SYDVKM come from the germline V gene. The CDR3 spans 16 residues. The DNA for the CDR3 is TGTGCCAGCAGTTTAGTATCAGGGCCTGGCAATCAGCCCCAGCATTTT. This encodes CASSLVSGPGNQPQHF.

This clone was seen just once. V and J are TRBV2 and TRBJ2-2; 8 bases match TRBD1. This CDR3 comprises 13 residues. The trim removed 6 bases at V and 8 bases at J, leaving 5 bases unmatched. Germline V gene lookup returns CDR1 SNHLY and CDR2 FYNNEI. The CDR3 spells CASRAGGGGELFF. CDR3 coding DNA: TGTGCCAGCAGGGCAGGGGGCGGAGGGGAGCTGTTTTTT.

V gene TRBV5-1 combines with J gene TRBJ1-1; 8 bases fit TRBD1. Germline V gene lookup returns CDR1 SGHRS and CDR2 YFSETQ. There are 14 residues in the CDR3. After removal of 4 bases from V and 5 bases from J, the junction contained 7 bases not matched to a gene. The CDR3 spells CASSRGQGRTEAFF. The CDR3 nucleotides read TGCGCCAGCAGCCGCGGACAGGGACGGACTGAAGCTTTCTTT.

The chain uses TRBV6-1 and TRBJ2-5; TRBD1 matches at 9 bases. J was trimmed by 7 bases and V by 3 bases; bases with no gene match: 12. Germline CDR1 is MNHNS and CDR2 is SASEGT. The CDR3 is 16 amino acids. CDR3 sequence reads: CASSDRNRGLEVTQYF. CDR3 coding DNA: TGTGCCAGCAGTGACCGAAACAGGGGGCTCGAGGTGACCCAGTACTTC.

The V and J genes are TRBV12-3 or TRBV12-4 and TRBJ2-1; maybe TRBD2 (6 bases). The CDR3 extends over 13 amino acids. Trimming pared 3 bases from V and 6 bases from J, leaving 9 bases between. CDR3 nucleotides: TGTGCCAGCAGTTTGGGGGGTAGCAATGAGCAGTTCTTC. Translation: CASSLGGSNEQFF.

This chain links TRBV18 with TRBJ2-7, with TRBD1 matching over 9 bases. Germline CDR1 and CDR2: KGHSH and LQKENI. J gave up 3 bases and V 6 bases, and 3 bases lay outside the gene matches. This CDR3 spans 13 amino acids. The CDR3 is CASSRTGVYEQYF. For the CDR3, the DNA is TGTGCCAGCTCTAGGACAGGGGTCTACGAGCAGTACTTC.

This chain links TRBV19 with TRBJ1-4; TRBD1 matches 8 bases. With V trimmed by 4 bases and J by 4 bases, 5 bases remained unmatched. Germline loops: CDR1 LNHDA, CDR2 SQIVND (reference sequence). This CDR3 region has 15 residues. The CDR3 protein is CASSTGQGLNEKLFF. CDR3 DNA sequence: TGTGCCAGTAGTACCGGACAGGGCCTTAATGAAAAACTGTTTTTT.

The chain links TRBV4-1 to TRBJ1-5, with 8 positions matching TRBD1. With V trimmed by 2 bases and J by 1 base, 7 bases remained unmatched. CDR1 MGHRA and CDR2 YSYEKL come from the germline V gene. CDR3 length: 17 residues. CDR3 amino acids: CASSQTAGGASNQPQHF. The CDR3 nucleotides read TGCGCCAGCAGCCAAACGGCAGGGGGCGCGAGCAATCAGCCCCAGCATTTT.